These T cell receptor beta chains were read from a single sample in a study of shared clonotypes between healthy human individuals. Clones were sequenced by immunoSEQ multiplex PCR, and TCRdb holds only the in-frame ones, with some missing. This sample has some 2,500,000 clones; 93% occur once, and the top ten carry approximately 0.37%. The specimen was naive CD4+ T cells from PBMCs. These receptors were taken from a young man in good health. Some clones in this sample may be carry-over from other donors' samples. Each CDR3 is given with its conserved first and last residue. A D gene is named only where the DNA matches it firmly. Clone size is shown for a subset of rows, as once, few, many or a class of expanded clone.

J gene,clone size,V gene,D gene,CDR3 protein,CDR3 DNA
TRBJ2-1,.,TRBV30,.,CAWSVAGSYNEQFF,TGTGCCTGGAGTGTAGCCGGGTCCTACAATGAGCAGTTCTTC
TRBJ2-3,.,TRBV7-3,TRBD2,CASSLTNPSGRVSTDTQYF,TGTGCCAGCAGCTTAACGAACCCTAGCGGGAGGGTTAGCACAGATACGCAGTATTTT
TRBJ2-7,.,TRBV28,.,CASKVGLYGEQYF,TGTGCCAGCAAAGTGGGGTTGTATGGCGAGCAGTACTTC
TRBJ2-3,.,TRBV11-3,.,CASSPRGGYTDTQYF,TGTGCCAGCAGCCCTAGGGGGGGCTACACAGATACGCAGTATTTT
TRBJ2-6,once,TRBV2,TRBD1,CASSDRQGRSVGANVLTF,TGTGCCAGCAGTGACCGACAGGGTCGAAGCGTTGGGGCCAACGTCCTGACTTTC
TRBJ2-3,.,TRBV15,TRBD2,CATSRATSGTDTQYF,TGTGCCACCAGCAGAGCCACTAGCGGCACAGATACGCAGTATTTT
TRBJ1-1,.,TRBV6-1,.,CASSQGMNTEAFF,TGTGCCAGCAGCCAGGGGATGAACACTGAAGCTTTCTTT
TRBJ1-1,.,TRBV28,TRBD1,CASSLLAPSRGQSEAFF,TGTGCCAGCAGTTTATTGGCTCCGTCCAGGGGGCAGTCTGAAGCTTTCTTT
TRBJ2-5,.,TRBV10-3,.,CAIRAGKVGGETQYF,TGTGCCATCAGGGCAGGGAAGGTTGGTGGGGAGACCCAGTACTTC
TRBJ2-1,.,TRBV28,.,CASSFVGVEQFF,TGTGCCAGCAGTTTCGTGGGGGTCGAGCAGTTCTTC
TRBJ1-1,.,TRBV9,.,CASSVITQNTEAFF,TGTGCCAGCAGCGTAATTACACAGAACACTGAAGCTTTCTTT
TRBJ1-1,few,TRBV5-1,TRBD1,CASRTGGAYTEAFF,TGCGCCAGCAGGACAGGGGGCGCCTACACTGAAGCTTTCTTT